This TCR beta chain was obtained from a study of immune cell composition in non-small cell lung cancer. Across the study: Tumours were mainly lung adenocarcinoma or squamous cell carcinoma.

Using immunoSEQ multiplex PCR, the repertoire was profiled, and TCRdb retains in-frame clones only, with some absent. The profile shows several thousand clones, 82% of them singletons. Germline lookup yields CDR1 MNHEY and CDR2 SVGAGI. This CDR3 has 13 amino acids. V shed 4 bases, J shed 13 bases, and the junction held 5 bases outside the gene matches. Normal lung was taken at the farthest possible site, at least 3 cm from tumour. DNA was extracted from unsorted cell suspensions stored frozen. Study-wide points: Squamous carcinomas (roughly 80%) more often had tumour-associated clones >0.5% than adenocarcinomas (roughly 33%). In adenocarcinoma, maximal tumour-associated clone frequency tracked TIL tumour reactivity.

For this clone: Antigen: not known.

V gene TRBV6-5 combines with J gene TRBJ2-1, with 12 bases lining up with TRBD1. The sequence derives from a human donor with non-small cell lung cancer. The specimen sequenced was non-adjacent lung tissue. The CDR3 loop reads CASSSKGQGAQFF. The CDR3 bases are TGTGCCAGCAGTTCTAAGGGACAGGGGGCTCAGTTCTTC.